The next 20 T cell receptor beta chains were all read from a single sample in a study of identical twins. TCRdb re-called the 5' RACE reads through MiXCR, storing one row per CDR3 protein. The profile shows about 900,000 distinct CDR3 sequences, 12% of them singletons. This sample was also put to use in a study of yellow fever vaccine responses in identical twins.

The sequenced sample consisted of PBMCs. These receptors originate from a woman under 30 in good health.

This chain joins TRBV5-1 and TRBJ2-7; no definite D call. Trimming left V 4 bases short and J 3 bases short, with 11 bases between. The CDR3 is 13 residues long. Germline values: CDR1 SGHRS, CDR2 YFSETQ. For the CDR3, the DNA is TGCGCCAGCAGCCCGGACGAGAGCTACGAGCAGTACTTC. This gives the protein CASSPDESYEQYF. The full variable domain, completed using reference TRBV5-1 and TRBJ2-7, is KAGVTQTPRYLIKTRGQQVTLSCSPISGHRSVSWYQQTPGQGLQFLFEYFSETQRNKGNFPGRFSGRQFSNSRSEMNVSTLELGDSALYLCASSPDESYEQYFGPGTRLTVT.

J is TRBJ2-5 and V is TRBV10-3; the match to TRBD1 covers 7 bases. J lost 4 bases, V lost 5 bases, and 7 bases had no gene match. CDR3 length: 14 residues. Germline-derived CDR1 and CDR2 are ENHRY and SYGVKD. CDR3 sequence: CAISYRTGGETQYF. The DNA of the CDR3 is TGTGCCATCAGTTATAGGACAGGAGGAGAGACCCAGTACTTC.

This clonotype was counted at least ten times. This chain connects TRBV28 to TRBJ1-6, with D unclear. V was clipped by 6 bases and J by 6 bases, with 15 bases between them. This CDR3 comprises 15 residues. CDR1 and CDR2 from the germline V gene are MDHEN and SYDVKM. The CDR3 DNA reads as TGTGCCAGCAGATCGGACCAAGCCCCTAATTCACCCCTCCACTTT. It codes for CASRSDQAPNSPLHF.

This clonotype was found many times. The gene calls are TRBV5-5 and TRBJ2-7; D may be TRBD2 (6 bases). Trimming removed 0 bases from V and 3 bases from J, with 7 bases in between. The CDR3 is 13 residues long. Germline assignment: CDR1 SGHKS and CDR2 YYEKEE (reference sequence). CDR3: CASSLDGSYEQYV. The CDR3 DNA follows: TGTGCCAGCAGCTTGGACGGGAGCTACGAGCAGTACGTC.

The chain employs TRBV20-1 and TRBJ2-3; the D is unclear. The length of the CDR3 is 13 residues. CDR1 is DFQATT and CDR2 is SNEGSKA in the germline V gene (reference sequence). Trimming removed 5 bases at V and 6 bases at J, with 15 bases between. This CDR3 is CSASYPVRDTQYF. Written as DNA, the CDR3 is TGCAGTGCTTCGTACCCGGTCCGGGATACGCAGTATTTT.

This clonotype came up many times. The CDR3 protein is CASSPTRLLAEQFF. CDR3 DNA sequence: TGTGCCAGCAGCCCTACTAGACTCCTTGCTGAGCAGTTCTTC. This chain uses TRBV2 with TRBJ2-1; weak D call: TRBD2 (5 bases). V was shortened by 6 bases and J by 9 bases, with 18 bases between the two germline ends. Germline V gene data show CDR1 as SNHLY and CDR2 as FYNNEI. The CDR3 is 14 residues long. Supplemented by reference TRBV2 and TRBJ2-1, the full variable domain reads EPEVTQTPSHQVTQMGQEVILRCVPISNHLYFYWYRQILGQKVEFLVSFYNNEISEKSEIFDDQFSVERPDGSNFTLKIRSTKLEDSAMYFCASSPTRLLAEQFFGPGTRLTVL.

This clonotype was counted only a few times. J is TRBJ1-1 and V is TRBV20-1; 8 bases match TRBD1. CDR1 is DFQATT and CDR2 is SNEGSKA in the germline V gene (reference sequence). Germline trimming cut 5 bases from V and 2 bases from J; bases unmatched to any gene: 10. The length of the CDR3 is 15 residues. CDR3 residues: CSARIFGQGNTEAFF. CDR3 coding DNA: TGCAGTGCTCGTATATTTGGACAGGGAAACACTGAAGCTTTCTTT.

This clonotype has at least ten counts. This chain connects TRBV20-1 to TRBJ2-6; no definite D call. The CDR3 length is 16 residues. The V and J ends lost 4 bases and 1 base respectively, with 14 bases between them. CDR1 is DFQATT and CDR2 is SNEGSKA in the germline V gene (reference sequence). In DNA, the CDR3 is TGCAGTGCTACCGGGCAGACCTATTCTGGGGCCAACGTCCTGACTTTC. Protein: CSATGQTYSGANVLTF.

This clonotype was seen only a few times. This chain uses TRBV7-8 with TRBJ2-1; 9 bases align to TRBD2. Trimming cost V 5 bases and J 5 bases; bases outside gene matches: 7. Germline CDR1 SGHVS, CDR2 FQNEAQ. The CDR3 extends over 15 amino acids. CDR3 in amino acids: CASSISGGSDNEQFF. The CDR3 DNA sequence: TGTGCCAGCAGCATAAGCGGGGGGTCTGACAATGAGCAGTTCTTC.

V gene TRBV7-6 combines with J gene TRBJ1-3; D not certain. Trimming stripped 3 bases from V and 1 base from J, with 10 bases between. Germline CDR1 and CDR2: SGHVS and FNYEAQ. The CDR3 extends over 15 amino acids. As DNA, the CDR3 is TGTGCCAGCAGCTTGGGCCCGGGATCTGGAAACACCATATATTTT. Protein sequence: CASSLGPGSGNTIYF.

The gene calls are TRBV18 and TRBJ2-7, with 7 nucleotides matching TRBD1. The germline V gene has CDR1 KGHSH and CDR2 LQKENI. The length of the CDR3 is 14 residues. Trimming removed 9 bases from V and 5 bases from J; junction bases left unmatched: 13. The CDR3 region is CASPTADRCNEQYV. The DNA for the CDR3 is TGTGCCAGTCCAACTGCGGACAGGTGTAACGAGCAGTACGTC.

The chain uses TRBV5-1 and TRBJ2-1; 8 bases map to TRBD1. The V gene's germline CDR1 is SGHRS and CDR2 YFSETQ. The trim removed 4 bases at V and 6 bases at J, leaving 9 bases unmatched. The CDR3 totals 15 residues. CDR3 DNA sequence: TGCGCCAGCAGCCCCCAGGACAGGGCGTTCAATGAGCAGTTCTTC. Amino acids: CASSPQDRAFNEQFF.

This clonotype was seen ten or more times. The chain is built from TRBV29-1 and TRBJ2-7; D is perhaps TRBD1 (6 bases). Per the germline V gene, CDR1 is SQVTM and CDR2 is ANQGSEA. V gave up 5 bases and J gave up 0 bases, with 14 bases separating them. This CDR3 spans 14 amino acids. CDR3 sequence (DNA): TGCAGCGTTTTGACAGGCCTGCTCTCCTACGAGCAGTACTTC. Its translation: CSVLTGLLSYEQYF.

This clonotype was found a few times. This sequence joins TRBV5-6 and TRBJ2-5; no clear D gene. The V end was cut by 0 bases, the J end by 1 base, with 7 bases between. This CDR3 has 14 residues. Germline CDR1 and CDR2: SGHDT and YYEEEE. CDR3 loop: CASSLDPPQETQYF. Here the CDR3 DNA reads TGTGCCAGCAGCTTGGACCCACCCCAAGAGACCCAGTACTTC.

In this sample, this clonotype turned up a few times. The chain carries TRBV5-1 and TRBJ2-7; TRBD2 matches 14 bases. The CDR3 runs to 15 residues. Germline CDR1 reads SGHRS; CDR2 reads YFSETQ. J was trimmed by 7 bases and V by 4 bases; bases with no gene match: 7. This CDR3 is CASSETSGRAGEQYF. The CDR3 bases are TGCGCCAGCAGCGAGACTAGCGGGAGGGCCGGGGAGCAGTACTTC.

This chain joins TRBV5-1 and TRBJ2-1, with D perhaps TRBD2 (5 bases). Germline V gives CDR1 SGHRS, CDR2 YFSETQ. The CDR3 contains 16 residues. V was trimmed by 4 bases and J by 3 bases, leaving 17 bases between them. Here the CDR3 reads CASSGPGDSLYNEQFF. The CDR3 coding sequence is TGCGCCAGCAGCGGACCCGGGGATAGCCTCTACAATGAGCAGTTCTTC.

This clonotype came up a few times. The gene calls are TRBV20-1 and TRBJ1-2; no clear D. V lost 6 bases and J 3 bases, leaving 14 bases between the germline ends. Germline CDR1 reads DFQATT; CDR2 reads SNEGSKA (reference sequence). The CDR3 runs to 13 residues. CDR3 amino acids: CSARLGSDYGYTF. The DNA of the CDR3 is TGCAGTGCGCGCCTGGGCAGCGACTATGGCTACACCTTC.

The V gene is TRBV27, the J gene TRBJ1-2; 9 bases match TRBD1. Losses at the gene ends were 3 bases for V and 8 bases for J; bases not matched to a gene: 19. The CDR3 spans 18 residues. Germline values: CDR1 MNHEY, CDR2 SMNVEV (reference sequence). The CDR3: CASSLILDPGQGSRGYTF. The CDR3 DNA reads as TGTGCCAGCAGTTTGATATTAGACCCTGGACAGGGGAGTAGAGGCTACACCTTC.

The chain is built from TRBV20-1 and TRBJ2-3; TRBD2 matches at 13 bases. Looked up from germline, CDR1 is DFQATT and CDR2 is SNEGSKA (reference sequence). This CDR3 has 19 amino acids. J lost 4 bases, V lost 3 bases, and 16 bases had no gene match. The CDR3 DNA follows: TGCAGTGCTAGGGTTGGGACAGAGGGACTAGCGGGAACCCCAGATACGCAGTATTTT. Translation gives CSARVGTEGLAGTPDTQYF.

This chain joins TRBV2 and TRBJ1-1; possible D gene TRBD1, 5 bases. CDR3 length: 13 amino acids. Germline CDR1 SNHLY, CDR2 FYNNEI. The V end lost 6 bases, the J end lost 6 bases, and 14 bases lay between the germline ends. The CDR3 coding sequence is TGTGCCAGCAGGAACAACGGGGACGCTGAAGCTTTCTTT. Translation: CASRNNGDAEAFF.